A single sample gave rise to the 8 T cell receptor beta chains below, sequenced in a study of cytomegalovirus exposure and HLA in healthy donors. Vbeta (60) and Jbeta (13) primers were used in the PCR. Here immunoSEQ multiplex PCR was the method, and the copy in TCRdb shows in-frame clones only, minus some. The sample records approximately 170,000 clones, around 79% being singletons. The material sequenced was PBMCs. The source of these receptors is a woman in her late teens or twenties in good health and CMV-seronegative.

The chain combines TRBV7-3 with TRBJ2-3; 11 nucleotides agree with TRBD2. The CDR3 loop spans 15 amino acids. The V and J ends lost 5 bases and 8 bases, in that order; junction bases with no gene match: 9. Germline CDR1 and CDR2: SGHTA and FQGTGA. The CDR3 nucleotides read TGTGCCAGCAGCCCGCGACTAGCGGGGATAGGTACGCAGTATTTT. Protein sequence: CASSPRLAGIGTQYF.

As regards this clone: Other nucleotide sequences from this sample produce the same CDR3. The chain uses TRBV9 and TRBJ2-3; 13 bases line up with TRBD2. The CDR3 has 16 residues. Germline V gives CDR1 SGDLS, CDR2 YYNGEE. V was clipped by 4 bases and J by 5 bases; unmatched bases: 7. CDR3 in amino acids: CASSPPGLAGQDTQYF. CDR3 bases: TGTGCCAGCAGCCCTCCGGGACTAGCGGGACAAGATACGCAGTATTTT.

The chain uses TRBV6-5 and TRBJ2-1; 7 positions match TRBD2. The CDR3 is 16 amino acids. The germline V gene has CDR1 MNHEY and CDR2 SVGAGI. After removal of 4 bases from V and 0 bases from J, the junction contained 6 bases not matched to a gene. DNA of the CDR3: TGTGCCAGCAGTTCACGACTAGCAATCTCCTACAATGAGCAGTTCTTC. Protein sequence: CASSSRLAISYNEQFF.

This clone came up once. The chain employs TRBV6-6 and TRBJ1-5; a weak D match, TRBD1 (5 bases). Trimming left V 5 bases short and J 3 bases short, with 11 bases between. This CDR3 contains 14 residues. Germline V gene data show CDR1 as MNHNY and CDR2 as SVGAGI (reference sequence). This CDR3 reads CASSGKTVNQPQHF. For the CDR3, the DNA is TGTGCCAGCAGTGGCAAGACAGTCAATCAGCCCCAGCATTTT.

The V call is TRBV29-1, the J call TRBJ1-1; the D gene is possibly TRBD1 (6 bases). V lost 3 bases, J lost 6 bases, and 17 bases lay in between. Per germline, CDR1 SQVTM and CDR2 ANQGSEA. The CDR3 is 14 residues long. In DNA form, the CDR3 reads TGCAGCGTTGATAGGACAGCGGATTTCGCTGAAGCTTTCTTT. Amino acid sequence: CSVDRTADFAEAFF.

This chain uses TRBV19 with TRBJ1-1; weak D call: TRBD1 (5 bases). Looked up from germline, CDR1 is LNHDA and CDR2 is SQIVND (reference sequence). This CDR3 spans 15 amino acids. V lost 6 bases and J lost 1, with 15 bases in between. The CDR3 DNA sequence: TGTGCCAGTAGCTCCGCGTGGCAGGGGAACACTGAAGCTTTCTTT. Translated, it gives CASSSAWQGNTEAFF.

V and J are TRBV5-1 and TRBJ2-3; 9 positions match TRBD2. This CDR3 contains 19 residues. Germline assignment: CDR1 SGHRS and CDR2 YFSETQ. The V segment lost 3 bases and the J segment 3 bases; nucleotides outside the gene matches: 17. The CDR3 here is CASSSSLFTSGLWTDTQYF. In DNA, the CDR3 is TGCGCCAGCAGCTCCTCCCTATTTACTAGCGGGCTTTGGACAGATACGCAGTATTTT.

This chain uses TRBV4-2 with TRBJ1-4; D may be TRBD1 (5 bases). V was clipped by 0 bases and J by 8 bases, with 10 bases between them. This CDR3 is built from 14 residues. The germline V gene encodes CDR1 LGHNA and CDR2 YNFKEQ. The chain's CDR3 is CASSQEGAGEKLFF. CDR3 DNA: TGTGCCAGCAGCCAAGAAGGGGCTGGGGAAAAACTGTTTTTT.